This T cell receptor beta chain came from a study of CD8+ T cells in alopecia areata. Treatment reported: oral pan-JAK inhibitor, 5-10 mg twice daily. Sorting separated CD4+ and CD8+ T cells out of PBMCs. RNA, once extracted, was reverse transcribed into cDNA for use as the sequencing template. Clones were read by immunoSEQ multiplex PCR, and TCRdb kept only the in-frame ones, dropping some. The sample has about 74,000 clones; 29% are singletons. This clone showed up just a few times. Its antigen is as yet unknown. The CDR3 has 15 residues. The trim removed 1 base at V and 2 bases at J, leaving 6 bases unmatched. Germline V lookup: CDR1 SQVTM, CDR2 ANQGSEA. Study-level points and caveats: Expanded CD8+ clones among the top 100, and scalp clonality, were significantly decreased by tofacitinib. Sequencing of scalp samples also captures resident alphabeta T cells of normal skin.

The sequence derives from a human donor with alopecia areata. The sample in question was CD8+ T cells sorted from blood, obtained at week 4, from a patient treated with tofacitinib. The chain combines TRBV29-1 with TRBJ2-3; 7 nucleotides agree with TRBD2. CDR3 region: CSVEASGRNTDTQYF. The DNA for the CDR3 is TGCAGCGTTGAAGCTAGCGGAAGAAACACAGATACGCAGTATTTT.